Following are 26 T cell receptor beta chains from one sample sequenced in a study of T cell changes during pregnancy in multiple sclerosis. Clones were read by immunoSEQ multiplex PCR, and TCRdb kept only the in-frame ones, dropping some. This table holds roughly 35,000 clones, about 90% found once. The sequences come from CD4+ T cells from peripheral blood mononuclear cells, collected before pregnancy. The receptor source for this set is a female donor with multiple sclerosis, enrolled in a pregnancy study.

The chain is built from TRBV5-4 and TRBJ1-1; a possible D gene is TRBD1 (5 bases). V shed 4 bases and J shed 4 bases, with 14 bases lying between them. Germline CDR1 and CDR2: SGHNT and YYREEE (reference sequence). The CDR3 covers 14 residues. CDR3 sequence reads: CASSRDLRSTEAFF. CDR3 DNA: TGTGCCAGCAGCCGGGACTTAAGGAGCACTGAAGCTTTCTTT.

This clone was found once. In DNA, the CDR3 is TGTGCCAGTAGGACCGCTTCTCAAACTAGCACCATATATTTT. This translates into CASRTASQTSTIYF. The V gene is TRBV19, the J gene TRBJ1-3; D ambiguous. The CDR3 spans 14 residues. With 6 bases removed from V and 9 bases from J, the gap between germline ends came to 18 bases. Per the germline V gene, CDR1 is LNHDA and CDR2 is SQIVND (reference sequence).

The chain carries TRBV4-2 and TRBJ2-1; TRBD2 agrees at 16 bases. Germline CDR1 LGHNA, CDR2 YNFKEQ. This CDR3 contains 18 residues. Trimming took 3 bases from V and 7 from J; bases not matched to a gene: 9. The CDR3, as DNA: TGTGCCAGCAGCCAGGAGGGACTAGCGGGAGGGCCTGGGAATGAGCAGTTCTTC. Amino acid sequence: CASSQEGLAGGPGNEQFF.

The gene calls are TRBV19 and TRBJ2-2; 11 bases line up with TRBD2. V shed 7 bases, J shed 4 bases, and the junction held 8 bases outside the gene matches. The germline gives CDR1 LNHDA, CDR2 SQIVND (reference sequence). This CDR3 spans 16 amino acids. The CDR3 nucleotides read TGTGCCAGTACCCCATCCCTAGCGGGAGGCACCGGGGAGCTGTTTTTT. Translation gives CASTPSLAGGTGELFF.

Only a few counts were recorded for this clone. At the DNA level, this CDR3 is encoded by other sequences in the same sample as well. This chain joins TRBV7-2 and TRBJ2-7; possibly TRBD1 for D (6 bases). The CDR3 contains 15 residues. Germline V CDR1 and CDR2: SGHTA, FQGNSA. V shed 3 bases and J shed 0 bases, with 12 bases lying between them. The CDR3 region has the DNA TGTGCCAGCAGCTTTGACAGGCAACACTCCTACGAGCAGTACTTC. This gives the protein CASSFDRQHSYEQYF.

This sequence joins TRBV2 and TRBJ1-2; D might be TRBD1 (6 bases). V lost 9 bases and J 4 bases, leaving 12 bases between the germline ends. Germline V lookup: CDR1 SNHLY, CDR2 FYNNEI. CDR3 length: 12 amino acids. The CDR3 DNA follows: TGTGCCAGACAGGGCCAAAGCTATGGCTACACCTTC. Its protein is CARQGQSYGYTF.

This rearrangement joins TRBV4-1 to TRBJ1-1; TRBD1 is a possible D gene (5 bases). V shed 0 bases and J shed 6 bases, with 23 bases lying between them. The CDR3 is made up of 18 amino acids. Germline V gene lookup returns CDR1 MGHRA and CDR2 YSYEKL. The CDR3 loop is CASSQDSMGEGLSSEAFF. CDR3 DNA: TGCGCCAGCAGCCAAGATTCAATGGGGGAGGGCCTGAGCTCTGAAGCTTTCTTT.

The chain links TRBV18 to TRBJ1-3; unclear D gene. This CDR3 spans 16 amino acids. Germline values: CDR1 KGHSH, CDR2 LQKENI. Trimming removed 3 bases from V and 0 bases from J, with 12 bases in between. The CDR3 nucleotides read TGTGCCAGCTCACCCGTGCGGCCACTCTCTGGAAACACCATATATTTT. Translation: CASSPVRPLSGNTIYF.

The V call is TRBV7-9, the J call TRBJ2-2; perhaps TRBD1 as D (6 bases). The CDR3 is 15 amino acids. The V end lost 4 bases, the J end lost 5 bases, and 14 bases lay between the germline ends. Germline assignment: CDR1 SEHNR and CDR2 FQNEAQ (reference sequence). The CDR3 protein is CASSSMQGYTGELFF. The CDR3 nucleotides read TGTGCCAGCAGCTCCATGCAGGGGTATACCGGGGAGCTGTTTTTT.

This chain uses TRBV28 with TRBJ2-3, with D perhaps matching TRBD1 (5 bases). V shed 8 bases and J shed 14 bases, with 20 bases lying between them. The CDR3 runs to 12 residues. CDR1 is MDHEN and CDR2 is SYDVKM in the germline V gene. CDR3 region: CASSQQVSPPYF. The CDR3 nucleotides read TGTGCCAGCTCCCAACAGGTCTCCCCCCCGTATTTT.

By its share, this clone is medium-sized (0.01 to 0.1%). The V and J genes are TRBV18 and TRBJ1-2; D is perhaps TRBD1 (6 bases). The V and J ends lost 3 bases and 0 bases respectively, with 11 bases between them. Germline-derived CDR1 and CDR2 are KGHSH and LQKENI. The length of the CDR3 is 15 residues. The CDR3 DNA reads TGTGCCAGCTCACCGACAGGTCTAACTAACTATGGCTACACCTTC. This codes for CASSPTGLTNYGYTF.

Points on this clone: Other DNA variants within this sample encode the same CDR3. V is TRBV7-2 and J is TRBJ2-5; 13 bases line up with TRBD2. CDR1 is SGHTA and CDR2 is FQGNSA in the germline V gene. The length of the CDR3 is 15 residues. V shed 3 bases, J shed 2 bases, and the junction held 0 bases outside the gene matches. The CDR3: CASSLGLAGQETQYF. For the CDR3, the DNA is TGTGCCAGCAGCTTGGGACTAGCGGGACAAGAGACCCAGTACTTC.

This clone was seen a single time. J is TRBJ2-5 and V is TRBV2; 9 nucleotides agree with TRBD2. The germline V gene encodes CDR1 SNHLY and CDR2 FYNNEI. Germline trimming cut 2 bases from V and 4 bases from J; bases unmatched to any gene: 5. The CDR3 is 15 residues long. The chain's CDR3 is CASSEPVAGAETQYF. Here the CDR3 DNA reads TGTGCCAGCAGTGAACCGGTAGCGGGGGCAGAGACCCAGTACTTC.

The chain is built from TRBV6-6 and TRBJ2-7; TRBD2 aligns across 14 bases. This CDR3 region has 16 residues. V shed 6 bases and J 0 bases; nucleotides not matched to a gene: 4. From germline, CDR1 is MNHNY and CDR2 SVGAGI (reference sequence). CDR3 sequence: CASSSGLAGGSYEQYF. CDR3 bases: TGTGCCAGCAGCTCAGGACTAGCGGGAGGCTCCTACGAGCAGTACTTC.

V and J are TRBV4-1 and TRBJ1-2, with a weak D call TRBD1 (5 bases). V gave up 1 base and J gave up 4 bases, with 16 bases separating them. Germline loops: CDR1 MGHRA, CDR2 YSYEKL. CDR3 length: 16 amino acids. The DNA of the CDR3 is TGCGCCAGCAGCCAAGTATTGGGGGGAAGAATCTATGGCTACACCTTC. Its translation: CASSQVLGGRIYGYTF.

The chain links TRBV6-1 to TRBJ2-7; perhaps TRBD2 as D (6 bases). The germline V gene has CDR1 MNHNS and CDR2 SASEGT. The CDR3 runs to 14 residues. V shed 6 bases and J shed 1 base, with 13 bases lying between them. The CDR3 DNA is TGTGCCAGCAGGCAGCGGGTTACTTCCTACGAGCAGTACTTC. It is translated as CASRQRVTSYEQYF.

The chain recombines TRBV10-3 with TRBJ1-1; D ambiguous. From germline, CDR1 is ENHRY and CDR2 SYGVKD. Deletions cut 4 bases from V and 8 bases from J, with 8 bases between. The CDR3 loop spans 11 amino acids. The CDR3 loop reads CAISAGTEAFF. The CDR3 DNA follows: TGTGCCATCAGTGCAGGCACCGAAGCTTTCTTT.

This chain connects TRBV25-1 to TRBJ1-6; no definite D call. The CDR3 contains 14 residues. Germline lookup yields CDR1 MGHDK and CDR2 SYGVNS. Trimming stripped 6 bases from V and 5 bases from J, with 11 bases between. The CDR3 DNA is TGTGCCAGCAGCGAACAGCGAGATAATTCACCCCTCCACTTT. Translation: CASSEQRDNSPLHF. Drawing the rest from reference TRBV25-1 and TRBJ1-6, the complete variable domain is EADIYQTPRYLVIGTGKKITLECSQTMGHDKMYWYQQDPGMELHLIHYSYGVNSTEKGDLSSESTVSRIRTEHFPLTLESARPSHTSQYLCASSEQRDNSPLHFGNGTRLTVT.

The genes are TRBV19 and TRBJ1-5; D is unresolved. Deletions cut 5 bases from V and 11 bases from J, with 13 bases between. The CDR3 extends over 12 amino acids. Per germline, CDR1 LNHDA and CDR2 SQIVND (reference sequence). The CDR3 DNA reads TGTGCCAGTAGTTCTATGTCGCCGGCCCAGCATTTT. It translates to CASSSMSPAQHF.

J is TRBJ2-7 and V is TRBV6-6; D possibly corresponds to TRBD1 (6 bases). V lost 5 bases, J lost 6 bases, and 20 bases lay in between. Germline V lookup: CDR1 MNHNY, CDR2 SVGAGI (reference sequence). This CDR3 comprises 15 residues. The DNA for the CDR3 is TGTGCCAGCAGTCCCTACAGGGAACGGACTGCCGAGCAGTACTTC. Translating gives CASSPYRERTAEQYF.

V is TRBV9 and J is TRBJ2-1, with 12 bases lining up with TRBD2. Germline CDR1 and CDR2: SGDLS and YYNGEE. This CDR3 region has 16 residues. V shed 3 bases, J shed 4 bases, and the junction held 5 bases outside the gene matches. The CDR3 DNA reads as TGTGCCAGCAGCGCCAGACTAGCGGGAGAATACAATGAGCAGTTCTTC. This translates into CASSARLAGEYNEQFF. The full variable domain, completed using reference TRBV9 and TRBJ2-1, is DSGVTQTPKHLITATGQRVTLRCSPRSGDLSVYWYQQSLDQGLQFLIQYYNGEERAKGNILERFSAQQFPDLHSELNLSSLELGDSALYFCASSARLAGEYNEQFFGPGTRLTVL.

This clone appeared once. J is TRBJ1-5 and V is TRBV6-1, with 10 bases matching TRBD1. There are 15 residues in the CDR3. CDR1 MNHNS and CDR2 SASEGT come from the germline V gene. J was trimmed by 3 bases and V by 6 bases; bases with no gene match: 5. CDR3: CASSRDRGDNQPQHF. DNA of the CDR3: TGTGCCAGCAGCCGGGACAGGGGCGACAATCAGCCCCAGCATTTT.

Concerning this clone: This sample includes further DNA sequences coding for the same CDR3. The chain couples TRBV9 to TRBJ2-3, with a possible D match to TRBD2 (5 bases). CDR1 and CDR2 (germline): SGDLS, YYNGEE. Trimming removed 2 bases at V and 0 bases at J, with 7 bases between. This CDR3 is 14 amino acids long. CDR3 DNA sequence: TGTGCCAGCAGCGTGTCGGGGAGCACAGATACGCAGTATTTT. Its translation: CASSVSGSTDTQYF.

V gene TRBV4-1 combines with J gene TRBJ2-5; maybe TRBD1 (6 bases). Germline CDR1 MGHRA, CDR2 YSYEKL. CDR3 length equals 15 residues. V dropped 1 base and J dropped 1 base, with 10 bases sitting between them. The CDR3 DNA is TGCGCCAGCAGCCAAGGACAGGCGCCCCAAGAGACCCAGTACTTC. This sequence encodes CASSQGQAPQETQYF.

This clone ranks as medium-sized (0.01 to 0.1%). V gene TRBV28 combines with J gene TRBJ2-2; D unresolved. V gave up 2 bases and J gave up 4 bases, with 8 bases separating them. This CDR3 is 14 amino acids long. The germline gives CDR1 MDHEN, CDR2 SYDVKM. This chain's CDR3 is CASSLISGTGELFF. The CDR3 nucleotides are TGTGCCAGCAGTTTAATATCGGGCACCGGGGAGCTGTTTTTT.

This clone is classed as medium-sized. V usage is TRBV10-1 and J usage is TRBJ1-2; perhaps TRBD1 as D (6 bases). Germline V CDR1 and CDR2: WNHNN, SYGVQD (reference sequence). The CDR3 consists of 13 residues. The V end lost 0 bases, the J end lost 8 bases, and 10 bases lay between the germline ends. Here the CDR3 DNA reads TGCGCCAGCAGTGAGTCGACGGGGGGCGGCTACACCTTC. Amino acid sequence: CASSESTGGGYTF.